This T cell receptor beta chain was captured by sequencing in a study of blood T cell repertoires in COVID-19. V shed 4 bases and J 3 bases; nucleotides not matched to a gene: 1. In germline, CDR1 is SGHRS, CDR2 YFSETQ. The CDR3 contains 12 residues. TCRdb keeps only in-frame clones here, not all; method: immunoSEQ multiplex PCR. This table has a few hundred thousand clones, just under 85% appearing once. The sequencing sample was made of peripheral blood. V and J are TRBV5-1 and TRBJ2-7; 7 positions match TRBD2. The receptor was isolated from a woman aged 45-59 years with active or convalescent COVID-19. The CDR3 DNA follows: TGCGCCAGCAGCGCGGGGGACTACGAGCAGTACTTC. Amino acid sequence: CASSAGDYEQYF.